This T cell receptor (beta chain) was captured by sequencing in a study of shared clonotypes between healthy human individuals. Details on this clone: Its antigen remains unidentified.

Study observations and caveats: Memory subsets generally showed smaller estimated richness than naive subsets did.

Selected positively for CCR7 and CD45RO-negative, naive CD8 cells excluded terminally differentiated effector memory CD45RA+ cells. Some clones are missing from TCRdb's copy, which holds only in-frame ones; the method was immunoSEQ multiplex PCR. Of some 2,100,000 clones listed, 93% are singletons. V was cut by 5 bases and J by 3 bases, with 14 bases left in between. Per germline, CDR1 MGHRA and CDR2 YSYEKL. This CDR3 is built from 15 residues. The receptor comes from a man aged 18 to 30 in good health. Some clones in this sample may be carry-over from other donors' samples. V is TRBV4-1 and J is TRBJ1-5, with a tentative D call TRBD1 (6 bases). The source material was naive CD8+ T cells from PBMCs. The CDR3 reads CASSDRTGTNQPQHF. The CDR3 coding sequence is TGCGCCAGCAGCGACCGCACAGGGACCAATCAGCCCCAGCATTTT.